A single sample gave rise to the 8 T cell receptor beta chains below, sequenced in a study of beta chain features in type 1 diabetes. Reverse transcription of all isolated RNA meant that expressed TCRB transcripts were sequenced. Clones were read by immunoSEQ multiplex PCR, and TCRdb kept only the in-frame ones, dropping some. Of some 660,000 clones in the sample, around 15% were seen once. Study outcomes and limitations: All four CD4+ subsets of Type 1 diabetes patients contained TCRB CDR3s that were moderately but significantly shorter.

No antigens are known for them. Input material: naive CD4+ T cells from blood. All receptors derive from a man younger than 30 with type 1 diabetes.

A single count supports this clone. The rearrangement joins TRBV11-2 to TRBJ2-7; perhaps TRBD2 as D (5 bases). Germline-derived CDR1 and CDR2 are SGHAT and FQNNGV. The CDR3 has 14 amino acids. V lost 5 bases and J lost 0, with 11 bases in between. The CDR3 DNA reads TGTGCCAGCAGCCCTGGAGAGGGCTCCTACGAGCAGTACTTC. This sequence encodes CASSPGEGSYEQYF.

The chain carries TRBV9 and TRBJ2-1; 9 bases line up with TRBD1. Germline trimming cut 4 bases from V and 4 bases from J; bases unmatched to any gene: 9. Looked up from germline, CDR1 is SGDLS and CDR2 is YYNGEE. CDR3 length: 16 amino acids. The CDR3 DNA follows: TGTGCCAGCAGCCTTATCTCCGGGACAGGGTACAATGAGCAGTTCTTC. Translated: CASSLISGTGYNEQFF.

The chain employs TRBV9 and TRBJ1-2, with TRBD1 as a possible D gene (5 bases). Germline-derived CDR1 and CDR2 are SGDLS and YYNGEE. CDR3 length: 15 amino acids. With 4 bases removed from V and 2 bases from J, the gap between germline ends came to 15 bases. The CDR3, as DNA: TGTGCCAGCAGCCTACAGCTCACAGGAAACTATGGCTACACCTTC. Amino acids: CASSLQLTGNYGYTF.

This clone was counted only a few times. This chain joins TRBV5-1 and TRBJ2-5; D may match TRBD1 or TRBD2 (5 bases each). V gave up 0 bases and J gave up 5 bases, with 14 bases separating them. This CDR3 region has 15 residues. Germline V gives CDR1 SGHRS, CDR2 YFSETQ. CDR3 in amino acids: CASSLAQGGGETQYF. The DNA of the CDR3 is TGCGCCAGCAGCTTGGCCCAGGGTGGAGGCGAGACCCAGTACTTC.

This clone was detected a few times. This chain links TRBV6-6 with TRBJ1-5; 7 bases align to TRBD1. V gave up 7 bases and J gave up 7 bases; unmatched junction bases: 7. The germline V gene encodes CDR1 MNHNY and CDR2 SVGAGI (reference sequence). The CDR3 contains 13 residues. CDR3 DNA: TGTGCCAGCATGAGGGGGCAAGGACAGCCCCAGCATTTT. This translates into CASMRGQGQPQHF.

This clone turned up a few times. The rearrangement links TRBV30 to TRBJ1-4, with D perhaps TRBD1 (6 bases). Germline V lookup: CDR1 GTSNPN, CDR2 SVGIG (reference sequence). V dropped 2 bases and J dropped 14 bases, with 15 bases sitting between them. There are 12 residues in the CDR3. In nucleotides, the CDR3 is TGTGCCTGGAGTAGGGGGGATGGTGTTCTGTTTTTT. Translation: CAWSRGDGVLFF.

V gene TRBV6-5 combines with J gene TRBJ1-2, with D unclear. Germline values: CDR1 MNHEY, CDR2 SVGAGI. V gave up 3 bases and J gave up 1 base, with 9 bases separating them. This CDR3 contains 14 residues. Here the CDR3 reads CASSYRADNYGYTF. CDR3 DNA: TGTGCCAGCAGTTATCGGGCTGATAACTATGGCTACACCTTC.

This clone was seen a handful of times. The rearrangement uses TRBV25-1 and TRBJ1-6; 8 bases are shared with TRBD1. Germline V gene sequence: CDR1 MGHDK, CDR2 SYGVNS. Losses at the gene ends were 2 bases for V and 13 bases for J; bases not matched to a gene: 13. The CDR3 length is 16 residues. CDR3 sequence: CASSENYGQGPIPLHF. The CDR3 DNA reads TGTGCCAGCAGTGAAAACTACGGACAGGGCCCCATTCCCCTCCACTTT.